This TCR beta chain was profiled in a study of blood T cell repertoires in COVID-19. Study summary: Sites in the United States, Italy and Spain provided acute and convalescent COVID-19 samples. Sample material is recorded as cDNA or gDNA derived from T cells, B-cell-depleted T cells, or PBMCs.

In the source study's methods: Quantification of nucleated cells was approximated via reference gene primer amplification. The protocol was immunoSEQ multiplex PCR, while the TCRdb copy is restricted to in-frame clones and leaves out a portion. V and J calls and clone size are given by that table; D and trimming were obtained from the DNA. The table has fewer than 350,000 clones, 75% to 90% seen once. CDR3 length: 12 residues. Trimming cost V 5 bases and J 7 bases, with 11 bases left between them. The source of this sequence is a man in his forties or fifties with acute or convalescent COVID-19. Source material: peripheral blood. This chain links TRBV12-3 or TRBV12-4 with TRBJ1-1; D unclear. The CDR3 is CASSTGEYEAFF. As DNA, the CDR3 is TGTGCCAGCAGTACCGGGGAGTATGAAGCTTTCTTT.